A selection of T cell receptor beta chains follows, all from one sample in a study of identical twins. TCRdb used MiXCR to reprocess the 5' RACE reads, holding one entry per CDR3 protein. The table includes 700,000 or so distinct CDR3 sequences, 8.5% to 9% detected once. This sample was shared with a second study, whose subject was yellow fever vaccine responses in identical twins.

Sample: PBMCs. Every receptor here comes from a woman under 30 in good health. Each CDR3 is given with its conserved first and last residue. D genes are given only for firm matches. Where a row states a size, it is once, few, many or the class of an expanded clone; other rows omit it.

V gene	J gene	D gene	clone size	CDR3 length	CDR3 protein	CDR3 DNA
TRBV6-2/TRBV6-3	TRBJ1-5	NA	NA	11	CASASAAPQHF	TGTGCCAGCGCCTCCGCCGCCCCCCAGCATTTT
TRBV11-2	TRBJ2-3	TRBD1	few	16	CASSGNTGGGTDTQYF	TGTGCCAGCAGCGGCAACACAGGGGGCGGCACAGATACGCAGTATTTT
TRBV6-1	TRBJ2-5	NA	NA	16	CASSPAGGSGKETQYF	TGTGCCAGCAGTCCCGCAGGGGGGAGCGGGAAAGAGACCCAGTACTTC
TRBV29-1	TRBJ2-1	TRBD2	NA	13	CSVELAGGNEQFF	TGCAGCGTTGAACTAGCGGGTGGCAATGAGCAGTTCTTC
TRBV15	TRBJ2-7	NA	NA	11	CATGSGSEQYF	TGTGCCACCGGTTCAGGGAGCGAGCAGTACTTC
TRBV20-1	TRBJ2-3	NA	NA	17	CCARSYGPGRDTDTQYF	TGCTGTGCTAGAAGCTACGGACCTGGGCGGGATACAGATACGCAGTATTTT
TRBV10-3	TRBJ1-5	NA	few	14	CAISDVLGDQPQHF	TGTGCCATCAGTGACGTCTTGGGGGATCAGCCCCAGCATTTT
TRBV20-1	TRBJ2-4	NA	few	18	CSARARYQGKATKNIQYF	TGCAGTGCTAGGGCCAGATATCAGGGGAAGGCAACCAAAAACATTCAGTACTTC
TRBV3-1	TRBJ2-3	TRBD1	few	15	CASSHLTGSTDTQYF	TGTGCCAGCAGCCACCTGACAGGGTCCACAGATACGCAGTATTTT
TRBV12-3/TRBV12-4	TRBJ2-7	TRBD1	many	16	CASSSLGQGRSYEQYF	TGTGCCAGCAGTTCACTTGGACAGGGCAGGTCCTACGAGCAGTACTTC
TRBV3-1	TRBJ2-3	TRBD2	many	19	CARLGLAGIWCINTDTQYF	TGTGCCAGACTGGGACTAGCGGGAATCTGGTGTATTAACACAGATACGCAGTATTTT
TRBV11-1	TRBJ2-3	TRBD2	once	18	CASSHESSGGSMADTQYF	TGTGCCAGCAGCCACGAGAGTAGCGGGGGTTCTATGGCAGATACGCAGTATTTT
TRBV5-1	TRBJ2-2	NA	few	13	CASSLQGFGELFF	TGCGCCAGCAGCTTGCAAGGTTTCGGGGAGCTGTTTTTT
TRBV20-1	TRBJ2-3	NA	few	17	CCARDLGSASVIDTQYF	TGCTGTGCTAGAGATCTTGGGTCGGCTAGCGTGATTGATACGCAGTATTTT
TRBV29-1	TRBJ1-1	NA	many	13	CSVEVSINTEAFF	TGCAGCGTTGAAGTCAGCATAAACACTGAAGCTTTCTTT
TRBV7-8	TRBJ2-3	TRBD1	few	15	CASSQLDRGTDTQYF	TGTGCCAGCAGCCAGCTGGACAGGGGCACAGATACGCAGTATTTT
TRBV12-3/TRBV12-4	TRBJ2-3	NA	many	14	CASRQTGSTDTQYF	TGTGCCAGCAGACAAACTGGTAGCACAGATACGCAGTATTTT
TRBV5-1	TRBJ2-2	NA	many	16	CASSLRTSGVSGELFF	TGCGCCAGCAGCTTGCGGACCAGTGGGGTCTCCGGGGAGCTGTTTTTT
TRBV7-2	TRBJ1-2	TRBD1	NA	17	CASSLAPSGGGLYGYTF	TGTGCCAGCAGCTTAGCTCCTTCAGGGGGGGGACTCTATGGCTACACCTTC
TRBV28	TRBJ2-2	NA	NA	19	CASSPIPGGISANTGELFF	TGTGCCAGCAGTCCAATTCCGGGTGGAATCTCGGCGAACACCGGGGAGCTGTTTTTT
TRBV6-5	TRBJ2-7	NA	NA	14	CASSSSGQSYEQYF	NA
TRBV4-2	TRBJ1-6	NA	few	17	CASSRAGDGRDNSPLHF	TGTGCCAGCAGCCGGGCCGGGGATGGGAGGGATAATTCACCCCTCCACTTT
TRBV27	TRBJ2-1	NA	NA	12	CASSKPYNEQFF	TGTGCCAGCAGTAAACCATACAATGAGCAGTTCTTC
TRBV20-1	TRBJ2-7	NA	few	14	CSANYGGSTYEQYF	TGCAGTGCTAATTATGGCGGTTCGACCTACGAGCAGTACTTC
TRBV4-3	TRBJ2-1	TRBD2	few	17	CASSQRRGLGSANEQFF	TGCGCCAGCAGCCAAAGGCGGGGACTAGGGTCTGCGAATGAGCAGTTCTTC
TRBV15	TRBJ1-1	TRBD1	few	13	CATSTDRGAGAFF	TGTGCCACCAGCACCGACAGGGGCGCCGGAGCTTTCTTT
TRBV7-2	TRBJ2-2	NA	NA	15	CASSRLDSDTGELFF	TGTGCCAGCAGCCGACTAGATTCTGACACCGGGGAGCTGTTTTTT
TRBV2	TRBJ2-2	TRBD2	many	14	CASSSSGNTGELFF	TGTGCCAGCAGTTCTAGCGGGAACACCGGGGAGCTGTTTTTT
TRBV10-3	TRBJ2-7	NA	NA	12	CAISGLAYEQYF	TGTGCCATCAGTGGACTCGCCTACGAGCAGTACTTC
TRBV7-2	TRBJ2-4	NA	NA	14	CASSLGLGKNIQYF	TGTGCCAGCAGCTTGGGGCTGGGCAAAAACATTCAGTACTTC
TRBV28	TRBJ2-4	TRBD1	NA	17	CASSPRRQGLAKNIQYF	TGTGCCAGCAGTCCCCGCAGACAGGGTCTAGCCAAAAACATTCAGTACTTC
TRBV27	TRBJ2-3	NA	NA	15	CASSLFSRTLGTQYF	TGTGCCAGCAGTTTATTTTCCAGAACACTAGGTACGCAGTATTTT
TRBV6-1	TRBJ1-4	TRBD1	NA	14	CASKTPGGVEKLFF	TGTGCCAGCAAAACCCCAGGGGGCGTAGAAAAACTGTTTTTT
TRBV5-5	TRBJ2-1	TRBD1	NA	15	CASGLGTGGYNEQFF	TGTGCCAGCGGCCTGGGGACAGGGGGCTACAATGAGCAGTTCTTC
TRBV12-3/TRBV12-4	TRBJ1-5	NA	many	14	CAIGGGYSNQPQHF	TGTGCCATCGGCGGGGGATACAGCAATCAGCCCCAGCATTTT
TRBV6-5	TRBJ1-2	NA	few	12	CASSVQGYGYTF	TGTGCCAGCAGTGTGCAGGGATATGGCTACACCTTC
TRBV9	TRBJ1-1	NA	few	13	CASSARTGLEAFF	TGTGCCAGCAGCGCTAGAACAGGCCTGGAAGCTTTCTTT
TRBV4-1	TRBJ2-7	NA	many	15	CASSEDRGFINEQYF	TGCGCCAGCAGTGAGGACAGAGGGTTCATCAACGAGCAGTACTTC
TRBV6-2/TRBV6-3	TRBJ2-7	NA	many	14	CASVAAGVSYEQYF	TGTGCCAGCGTGGCAGCAGGTGTCTCCTACGAGCAGTACTTC
TRBV5-6	TRBJ2-1	NA	few	11	CASSFSKEQFF	TGTGCCAGCAGCTTTTCCAAAGAGCAGTTCTTC
TRBV15	TRBJ2-2	TRBD2	few	16	CATSRAGTSHSGELFF	TGTGCCACCAGCAGAGCCGGGACTAGCCATTCCGGGGAGCTGTTTTTT